This TCR beta chain was profiled in a study of regulatory T cells in long-lasting Graves disease. Study conclusions and caveats: Persistent disease exhibited a predilection for TRBV28, TRBJ1-2 and TRBJ2-5.

The CDR3 runs to 14 residues. V was shortened by 5 bases and J by 5 bases, with 16 bases between the two germline ends. Germline V gives CDR1 MNHEY, CDR2 SMNVEV (reference sequence). This clonotype was seen a few times. Antigen: not known. This CDR3 fails to terminate in the conserved phenylalanine or tryptophan, so it likely reflects a read error. The time point: persistent/refractory GD, antithyroid drugs over 5 years with positive TRAb. After RNA was extracted from PBMCs, the TCR library was made from it. Patients were enrolled at an endocrinology department in Xi'an, China. Assembly of TCR beta libraries relied on iRepertoire HTBI primers together with Arm-PCR of CDR3 regions. TCRdb processed the multiplex PCR reads anew with MiXCR; each CDR3 protein has one entry. The sample contains 300,000 to 500,000 distinct CDR3 sequences, less than 25% of which appear only once.

This sequence originates from a female donor with Graves disease. V is TRBV27 and J is TRBJ2-7; D is possibly TRBD1 (6 bases). Here the sequenced sample was peripheral blood mononuclear cells (PBMCs), taken when the disease was refractory, from a patient treated with antithyroid drugs. CDR3 nucleotide sequence: TGTGCCAGCAGTCCGGCAGGGGTCGGCGACGAGCAGTACCTC. Translation gives CASSPAGVGDEQYL.